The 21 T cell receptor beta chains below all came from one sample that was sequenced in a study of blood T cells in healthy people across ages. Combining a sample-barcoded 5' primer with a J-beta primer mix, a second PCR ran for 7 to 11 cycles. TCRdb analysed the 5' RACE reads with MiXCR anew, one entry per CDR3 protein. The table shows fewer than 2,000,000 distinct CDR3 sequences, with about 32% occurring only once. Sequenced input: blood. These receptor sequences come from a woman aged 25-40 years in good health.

CDR3 coding DNA: TGTGCCAGTAGTTCAAAACCCGGGACTAGCGGGGTACTCTCCTACGAGCAGTACTTC. Its translation: CASSSKPGTSGVLSYEQYF. The V gene is TRBV19, the J gene TRBJ2-7; 13 positions match TRBD2. Germline V gene lookup returns CDR1 LNHDA and CDR2 SQIVND (reference sequence). The CDR3 runs 19 residues. V shed 5 bases and J 0 bases; nucleotides not matched to a gene: 13.

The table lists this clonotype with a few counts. The CDR3 bases are TGCAGTGCAAGAAAGTCCCCCTCCTACAATGAGCAGTTCTTC. Its translation: CSARKSPSYNEQFF. V and J are TRBV20-1 and TRBJ2-1; no reliable D call. The CDR3 length is 14 residues. Germline V CDR1 and CDR2: DFQATT, SNEGSKA (reference sequence). V dropped 6 bases and J dropped 0 bases, with 12 bases sitting between them.

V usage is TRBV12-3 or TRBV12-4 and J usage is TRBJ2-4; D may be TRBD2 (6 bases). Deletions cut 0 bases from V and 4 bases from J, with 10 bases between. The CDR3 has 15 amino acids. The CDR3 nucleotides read TGTGCCAGCAGTTTAGCGGGAGGTACTAAAAACATTCAGTACTTC. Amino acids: CASSLAGGTKNIQYF.

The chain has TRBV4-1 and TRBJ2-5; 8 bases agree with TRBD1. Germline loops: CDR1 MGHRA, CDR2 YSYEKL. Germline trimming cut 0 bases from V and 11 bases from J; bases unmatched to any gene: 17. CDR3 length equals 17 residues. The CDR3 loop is CASSQDGRQGSSWVQYF. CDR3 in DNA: TGCGCCAGCAGCCAAGATGGGCGACAGGGGTCCTCTTGGGTGCAGTACTTC.

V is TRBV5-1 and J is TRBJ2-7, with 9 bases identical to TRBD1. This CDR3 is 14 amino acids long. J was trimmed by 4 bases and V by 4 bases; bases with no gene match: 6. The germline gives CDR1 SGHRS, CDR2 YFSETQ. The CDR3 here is CASSIPGQGYEQYF. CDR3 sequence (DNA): TGCGCCAGCAGCATCCCGGGACAGGGTTACGAGCAGTACTTC.

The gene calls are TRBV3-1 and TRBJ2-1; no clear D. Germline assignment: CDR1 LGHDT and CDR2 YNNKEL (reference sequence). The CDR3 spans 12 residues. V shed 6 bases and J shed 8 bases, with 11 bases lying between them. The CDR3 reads CASRRYDDEQFF. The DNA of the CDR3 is TGTGCCAGCAGGCGATATGACGATGAGCAGTTCTTC.

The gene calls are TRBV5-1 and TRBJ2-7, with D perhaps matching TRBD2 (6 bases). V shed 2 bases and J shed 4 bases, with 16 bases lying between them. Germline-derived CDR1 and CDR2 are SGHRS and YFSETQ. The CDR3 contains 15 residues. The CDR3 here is CASSFGAGSVYEQYF. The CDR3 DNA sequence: TGCGCCAGCAGCTTCGGCGCGGGGAGCGTATACGAGCAGTACTTC.

In nucleotides, the CDR3 is TGTGCCAGCGGGCAAACCCTCTTCCCGCGAAACACCATATATTTT. This codes for CASGQTLFPRNTIYF. V is TRBV28 and J is TRBJ1-3, with D unresolved. The CDR3 extends over 15 amino acids. Trimming removed 8 bases from V and 5 bases from J, with 19 bases in between. Germline assignment: CDR1 MDHEN and CDR2 SYDVKM.

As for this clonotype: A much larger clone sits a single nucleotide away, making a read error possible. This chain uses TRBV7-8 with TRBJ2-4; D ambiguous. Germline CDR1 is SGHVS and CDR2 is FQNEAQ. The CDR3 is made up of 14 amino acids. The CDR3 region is CASSEAGTRNTQYF. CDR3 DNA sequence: TGTGCCAGCAGCGAAGCTGGTACACGGAACACTCAGTACTTC. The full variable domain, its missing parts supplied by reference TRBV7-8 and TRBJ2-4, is GAGVSQSPRYKVAKRGQDVALRCDPISGHVSLFWYQQALGQGPEFLTYFQNEAQLDKSGLPSDRFFAERPEGSVSTLKIQRTQQEDSAVYLCASSEAGTRNTQYFGAGTRLSVL.

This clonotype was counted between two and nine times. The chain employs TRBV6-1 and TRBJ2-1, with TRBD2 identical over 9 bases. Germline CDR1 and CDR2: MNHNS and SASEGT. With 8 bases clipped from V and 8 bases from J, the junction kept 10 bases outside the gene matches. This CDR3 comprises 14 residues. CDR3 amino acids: CASETGTSSDEQFF. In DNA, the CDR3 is TGTGCCAGCGAGACCGGGACTAGCTCGGATGAGCAGTTCTTC.

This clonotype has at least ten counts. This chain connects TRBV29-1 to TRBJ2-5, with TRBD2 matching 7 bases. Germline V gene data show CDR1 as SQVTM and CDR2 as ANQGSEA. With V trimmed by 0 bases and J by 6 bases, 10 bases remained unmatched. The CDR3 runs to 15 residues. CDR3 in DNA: TGCAGCGTTGAAGACGCCGGGGGAGGGCAAAAGACCCAGTACTTC. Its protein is CSVEDAGGGQKTQYF.

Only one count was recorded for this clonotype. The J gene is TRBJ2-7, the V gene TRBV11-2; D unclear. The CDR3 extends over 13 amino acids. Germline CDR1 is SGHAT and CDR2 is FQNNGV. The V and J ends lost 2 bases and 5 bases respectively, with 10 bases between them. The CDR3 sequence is CASSLRALDEQYF. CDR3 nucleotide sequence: TGTGCCAGCAGCTTAAGGGCGCTCGACGAGCAGTACTTC.

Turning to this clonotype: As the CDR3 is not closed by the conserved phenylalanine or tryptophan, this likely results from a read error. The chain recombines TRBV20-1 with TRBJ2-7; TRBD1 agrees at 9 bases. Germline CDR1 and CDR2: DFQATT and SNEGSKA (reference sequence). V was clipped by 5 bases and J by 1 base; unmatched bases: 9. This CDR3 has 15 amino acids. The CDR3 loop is CSAASTGTGSYEQYC. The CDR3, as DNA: TGCAGTGCTGCTTCAACCGGGACAGGGTCCTACGAGCAGTACTGC.

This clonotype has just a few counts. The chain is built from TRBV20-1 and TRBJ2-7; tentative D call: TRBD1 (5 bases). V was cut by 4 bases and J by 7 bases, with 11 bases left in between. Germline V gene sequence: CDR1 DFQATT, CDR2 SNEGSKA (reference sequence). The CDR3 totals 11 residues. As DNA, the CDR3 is TGCAGTGCTAAGGACATTGGGGAGCAGTACTTC. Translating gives CSAKDIGEQYF.

CDR3 in DNA: TGCAGTGCTACGGGACAGGACTACGAGCAGTACTTC. As protein: CSATGQDYEQYF. V is TRBV20-1 and J is TRBJ2-7, with 8 positions matching TRBD1. With V trimmed by 4 bases and J by 3 bases, 2 bases remained unmatched. There are 12 residues in the CDR3. CDR1 DFQATT and CDR2 SNEGSKA come from the germline V gene (reference sequence).

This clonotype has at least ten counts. In nucleotides, the CDR3 is TGCGCCAGCAGCTTGGGGGGACTAGCCCGCAATGAGCAGTTCTTC. It encodes CASSLGGLARNEQFF. The chain recombines TRBV5-1 with TRBJ2-1, with TRBD2 matching over 9 bases. Germline V gene data show CDR1 as SGHRS and CDR2 as YFSETQ. This CDR3 is built from 15 residues. V shed 0 bases, J shed 6 bases, and the junction held 4 bases outside the gene matches.

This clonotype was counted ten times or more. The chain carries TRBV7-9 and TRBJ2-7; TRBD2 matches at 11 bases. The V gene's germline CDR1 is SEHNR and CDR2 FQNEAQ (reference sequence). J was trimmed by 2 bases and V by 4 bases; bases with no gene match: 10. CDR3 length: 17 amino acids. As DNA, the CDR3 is TGTGCCAGCAGCTCATCGAAGACTAGCGGGGTACCCTACGAGCAGTACTTC. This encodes CASSSSKTSGVPYEQYF.

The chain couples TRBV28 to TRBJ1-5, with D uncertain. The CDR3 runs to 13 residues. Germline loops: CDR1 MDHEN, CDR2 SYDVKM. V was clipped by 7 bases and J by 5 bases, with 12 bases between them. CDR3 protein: CASIGGGDQPQHF. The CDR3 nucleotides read TGTGCCAGCATCGGTGGTGGCGATCAGCCCCAGCATTTT.

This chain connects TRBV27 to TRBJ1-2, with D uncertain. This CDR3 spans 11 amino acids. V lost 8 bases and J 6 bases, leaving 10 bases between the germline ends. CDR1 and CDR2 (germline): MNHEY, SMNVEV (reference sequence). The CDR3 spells CASAGDDGYTF. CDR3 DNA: TGTGCCAGCGCCGGGGATGATGGCTACACCTTC.

CDR3 loop: CASSDDEGTYEQYF. CDR3 nucleotide sequence: TGTGCCAGCAGTGACGACGAGGGAACCTACGAGCAGTACTTC. This chain uses TRBV6-4 with TRBJ2-7, with D possibly matching TRBD2 (5 bases). Trimming left V 2 bases short and J 2 bases short, with 10 bases between. Per germline, CDR1 MRHNA and CDR2 SNTAGT. This CDR3 has 14 amino acids.

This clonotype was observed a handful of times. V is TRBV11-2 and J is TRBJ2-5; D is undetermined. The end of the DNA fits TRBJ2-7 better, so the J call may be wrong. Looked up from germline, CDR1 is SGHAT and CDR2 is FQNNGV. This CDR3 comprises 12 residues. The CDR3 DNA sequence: TGTGCCAGCACCCGGCTGGGTGGCGAGCAGTACTTC. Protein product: CASTRLGGEQYF.